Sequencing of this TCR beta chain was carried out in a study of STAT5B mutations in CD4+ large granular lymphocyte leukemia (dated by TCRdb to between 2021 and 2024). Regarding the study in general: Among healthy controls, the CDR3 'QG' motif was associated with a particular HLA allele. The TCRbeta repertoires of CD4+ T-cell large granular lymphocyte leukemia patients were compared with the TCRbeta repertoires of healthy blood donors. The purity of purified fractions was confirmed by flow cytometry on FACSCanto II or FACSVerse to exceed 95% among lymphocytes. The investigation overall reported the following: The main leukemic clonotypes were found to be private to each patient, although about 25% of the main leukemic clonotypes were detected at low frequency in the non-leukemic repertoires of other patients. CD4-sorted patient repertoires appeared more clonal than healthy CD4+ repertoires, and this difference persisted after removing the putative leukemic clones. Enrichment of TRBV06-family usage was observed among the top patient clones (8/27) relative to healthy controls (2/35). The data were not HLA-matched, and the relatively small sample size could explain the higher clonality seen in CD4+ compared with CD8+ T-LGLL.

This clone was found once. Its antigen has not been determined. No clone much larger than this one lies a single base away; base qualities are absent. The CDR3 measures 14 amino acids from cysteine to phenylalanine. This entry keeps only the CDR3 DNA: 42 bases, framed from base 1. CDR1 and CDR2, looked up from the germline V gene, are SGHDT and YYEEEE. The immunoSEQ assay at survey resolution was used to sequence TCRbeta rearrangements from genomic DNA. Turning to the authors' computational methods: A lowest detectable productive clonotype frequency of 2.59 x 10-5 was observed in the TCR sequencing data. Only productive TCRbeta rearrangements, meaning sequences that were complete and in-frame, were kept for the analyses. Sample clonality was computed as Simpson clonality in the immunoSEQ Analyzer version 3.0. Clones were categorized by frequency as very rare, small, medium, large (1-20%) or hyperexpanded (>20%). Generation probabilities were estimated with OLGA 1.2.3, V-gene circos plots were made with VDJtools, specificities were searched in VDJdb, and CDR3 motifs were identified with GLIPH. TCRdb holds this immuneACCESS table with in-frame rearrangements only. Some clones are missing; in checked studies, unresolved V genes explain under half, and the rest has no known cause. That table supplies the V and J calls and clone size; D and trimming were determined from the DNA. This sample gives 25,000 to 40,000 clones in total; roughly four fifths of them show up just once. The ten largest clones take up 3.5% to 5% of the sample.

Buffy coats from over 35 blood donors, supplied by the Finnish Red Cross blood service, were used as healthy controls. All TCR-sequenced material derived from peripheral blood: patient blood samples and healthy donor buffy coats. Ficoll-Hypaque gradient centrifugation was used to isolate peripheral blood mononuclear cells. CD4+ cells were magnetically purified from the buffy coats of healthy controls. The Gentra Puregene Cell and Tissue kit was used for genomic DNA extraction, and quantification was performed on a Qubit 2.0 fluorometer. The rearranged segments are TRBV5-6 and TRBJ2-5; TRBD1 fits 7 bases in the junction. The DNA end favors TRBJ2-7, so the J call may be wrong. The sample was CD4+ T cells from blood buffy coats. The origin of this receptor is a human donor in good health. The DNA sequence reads TGTGCCAGCAATCGGTGGGGACAGCCCTACGAGCAGTACTTC. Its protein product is CASNRWGQPYEQYF.